These 5 T cell receptor beta chains share one sample of origin, sequenced in a study of neurological immune-mediated disorders. Time point of the sample: technical triplicate 3. TCRdb recomputed calls from the 5' RACE reads with MiXCR, one row per CDR3 protein. The data show about 31,000 distinct CDR3 sequences, about 16% seen once. The sample was CD4+ T cells from blood. The source is a female donor with HTLV-1-associated myelopathy (HAM/TSP).

This clonotype has ten or more counts. This sequence joins TRBV7-8 and TRBJ2-7; D possibly corresponds to TRBD1 (7 bases). Germline CDR1 reads SGHVS; CDR2 reads FQNEAQ. This CDR3 comprises 14 residues. Trimming removed 5 bases at V and 0 bases at J, with 11 bases between. CDR3 sequence reads: CASSRGTDSYEQYF. CDR3 sequence (DNA): TGTGCCAGCAGCCGGGGGACAGACTCCTACGAGCAGTACTTC.

Concerning this clonotype: A much larger clone lies a single base off, so this may be a read error. The chain links TRBV20-1 to TRBJ2-2, with 8 bases fitting TRBD2. Germline trimming cut 3 bases from V and 4 bases from J; bases unmatched to any gene: 13. CDR1 is DFQATT, CDR2 SNEGSKA, per germline (reference sequence). This CDR3 has 17 amino acids. The chain's CDR3 is CSARATGGAAGTGELFF. The CDR3 coding sequence is TGCAGTGCTAGGGCAACCGGGGGGGCGGCGGGCACCGGGGAGCTGTTTTTT.

This clonotype was observed many times. V is TRBV20-1 and J is TRBJ1-4; perhaps TRBD1 as D (5 bases). This CDR3 is built from 13 residues. The V gene lost 7 bases and the J gene lost 5 bases, with 14 bases spanning the gap. Germline V gene sequence: CDR1 DFQATT, CDR2 SNEGSKA (reference sequence). CDR3 sequence (DNA): TGCAGTGTCCTCGGGACGGTGAATGAAAAACTGTTTTTT. Residues: CSVLGTVNEKLFF.

As regards this clonotype: The junction and the germline gene differ at one end; a read error may be behind it. The V and J genes are TRBV7-7 and TRBJ2-3; 8 nucleotides match TRBD2. The CDR3 extends over 14 amino acids. Germline CDR1 reads SSHAT; CDR2 reads FNYEAQ (reference sequence). The CDR3 DNA sequence: TGTGCTAGCAGTCGGGGGGGGTACACAGATACGCAGTATTTT. As protein: CASSRGGYTDTQYF.

This clonotype came up many times. This chain uses TRBV7-9 with TRBJ2-3, with D perhaps matching TRBD2 (6 bases). Germline V gives CDR1 SEHNR, CDR2 FQNEAQ (reference sequence). V was clipped by 3 bases and J by 6 bases, with 28 bases between them. The CDR3 totals 19 residues. CDR3 residues: CASSLRGPLTSRGLDTQYF. The CDR3 DNA reads TGTGCCAGCAGCTTGCGGGGTCCCCTTACCTCTAGAGGGCTCGATACGCAGTATTTT. Drawing the rest from reference TRBV7-9 and TRBJ2-3, the complete variable domain is DTGVSQNPRHKITKRGQNVTFRCDPISEHNRLYWYRQTLGQGPEFLTYFQNEAQLEKSRLLSDRFSAERPKGSFSTLEIQRTEQGDSAMYLCASSLRGPLTSRGLDTQYFGPGTRLTVL.